A single sample gave rise to the 21 T cell receptor beta chains below, sequenced in a study of beta chain features in type 1 diabetes (dated by TCRdb to 2016 to 2019). Receptor amplification or capture employed the immunoSEQ multiplex PCR assay. The High Capacity cDNA Reverse Transcription Kit was used to reverse transcribe all of the isolated RNA, meaning that expressed TCRB transcripts were what got sequenced. The clones in this table, taken by TCRdb from immuneACCESS, are in-frame only. Not every clone is retained; where verified, under half of the shortfall comes from an unresolved V gene, and the cause of the rest is unknown. This sample gives 300,000 to 350,000 clones in total; 6.5% to 10% of them show up just once. The leading ten clones occupy less than 0.5% of the sample. The sequenced sample was central memory CD4+ T cells from blood. The receptors come from a woman aged 18-30 years in good health.

The CDR3 spells CASSFGARRTEAFF. CDR3 nucleotide sequence: TGTGCCAGCAGCTTCGGGGCTCGAAGAACTGAAGCTTTCTTT. V and J are TRBV7-8 and TRBJ1-1, with D tentatively TRBD1 (5 bases). The CDR3 contains 14 residues. Germline CDR1 reads SGHVS; CDR2 reads FQNEAQ. V dropped 3 bases and J dropped 5 bases, with 13 bases sitting between them. The whole variable domain, remainder taken from reference TRBV7-8 and TRBJ1-1, is GAGVSQSPRYKVAKRGQDVALRCDPISGHVSLFWYQQALGQGPEFLTYFQNEAQLDKSGLPSDRFFAERPEGSVSTLKIQRTQQEDSAVYLCASSFGARRTEAFFGQGTRLTVV.

The V call is TRBV5-1, the J call TRBJ2-7; 12 bases match TRBD2. Germline loops: CDR1 SGHRS, CDR2 YFSETQ. The CDR3 runs to 18 residues. Trimming removed 2 bases from V and 2 bases from J; junction bases left unmatched: 11. The chain's CDR3 is CASSFLASGRAGPYEQYF. The CDR3 coding sequence is TGCGCCAGCAGCTTTCTCGCTAGCGGGAGGGCGGGCCCCTACGAGCAGTACTTC.

This rearrangement joins TRBV27 to TRBJ2-7; 7 bases line up with TRBD2. Germline values: CDR1 MNHEY, CDR2 SMNVEV (reference sequence). The J segment lost 7 bases and the V segment lost 6 bases, leaving 15 bases of the junction unmatched. The CDR3 totals 15 residues. The CDR3 DNA sequence: TGTGCCAGCAGCGAAGATACGAGCGGGACGGGGGAGCAGTACTTC. Its protein is CASSEDTSGTGEQYF.

This clone has more than one count but fewer than ten. Different DNA sequences within this sample yield the same CDR3. The CDR3 region is CASSLSSGYYGYTF. CDR3 coding DNA: TGTGCCAGCAGTTTATCTAGTGGGTATTATGGCTACACCTTC. V usage is TRBV28 and J usage is TRBJ1-2; no clear D gene. Germline V CDR1 and CDR2: MDHEN, SYDVKM. The CDR3 is 14 residues long. Trimming left V 1 base short and J 5 bases short, with 11 bases between.

The chain uses TRBV5-1 and TRBJ2-7; 8 nucleotides agree with TRBD2. The CDR3 is 15 amino acids. The J segment lost 6 bases and the V segment lost 7 bases, leaving 15 bases of the junction unmatched. CDR1 SGHRS and CDR2 YFSETQ come from the germline V gene. The CDR3 loop is CASSQTSGSKGEQYF. CDR3 DNA sequence: TGCGCCAGCTCCCAGACAAGCGGGAGTAAAGGCGAGCAGTACTTC.

CDR3 protein: CASSLGRVLPEQFF. CDR3 coding DNA: TGTGCCAGCAGCTTAGGACGCGTCTTACCAGAGCAGTTCTTC. The chain joins TRBV11-2 to TRBJ2-1; D remains unclear. The germline CDR1 and CDR2 sequences are SGHAT and FQNNGV. V lost 1 base to trimming and J lost 10 bases, with 14 bases between them. The CDR3 is 14 amino acids.

This chain uses TRBV4-3 with TRBJ2-5, with D uncertain. Germline V gene lookup returns CDR1 LGHNA and CDR2 YSLEER. Trimming left V 0 bases short and J 4 bases short, with 12 bases between. The CDR3 runs to 15 residues. The CDR3 here is CASSQDLHVRETQYF. The CDR3 nucleotides are TGCGCCAGCAGCCAAGATCTTCACGTGAGAGAGACCCAGTACTTC.

This rearrangement joins TRBV2 to TRBJ2-7; TRBD2 matches at 11 bases. V trimming: 3 bases; J trimming: 0 bases; junction bases outside the gene matches: 4. CDR1 SNHLY and CDR2 FYNNEI come from the germline V gene. There are 16 residues in the CDR3. The CDR3 DNA is TGTGCCAGCAGTGACACCGGACTAGCGGGCTCCTACGAGCAGTACTTC. This sequence encodes CASSDTGLAGSYEQYF.

The chain has TRBV7-6 and TRBJ1-5, with no clear D. V lost 2 bases and J lost 0, with 14 bases in between. Per the germline V gene, CDR1 is SGHVS and CDR2 is FNYEAQ. This CDR3 is 17 amino acids long. In nucleotides, the CDR3 is TGTGCCAGCAGCTTAACGGCCAGAACTTATAGCAATCAGCCCCAGCATTTT. This sequence encodes CASSLTARTYSNQPQHF.

This clone was detected many times. V and J are TRBV6-5 and TRBJ1-2, with D possibly TRBD1 on 6 matching bases. CDR1 and CDR2 (germline): MNHEY, SVGAGI. The CDR3 spans 16 residues. V lost 2 bases and J lost 4, with 17 bases in between. As DNA, the CDR3 is TGTGCCAGCAGTTACAAGGCTTTACAAGGGGGCTATGGCTACACCTTC. Its translation is CASSYKALQGGYGYTF.

This chain links TRBV18 with TRBJ2-1, with TRBD1 as a possible D gene (6 bases). Germline CDR1 and CDR2: KGHSH and LQKENI. The CDR3 sequence is 14 residues long. V was pared by 5 bases and J by 7 bases, with 15 bases between. The CDR3 region has the DNA TGTGCCAGCTCAGTCCTAGAGACAGGAAATGAGCAGTTCTTC. Protein product: CASSVLETGNEQFF. The variable domain in full, with the rest retrieved from reference TRBV18 and TRBJ2-1, is NAGVMQNPRHLVRRRGQEARLRCSPMKGHSHVYWYRQLPEEGLKFMVYLQKENIIDESGMPKERFSAEFPKEGPSILRIQQVVRGDSAAYFCASSVLETGNEQFFGPGTRLTVL.

This clone was counted only a few times. The chain links TRBV21-1 to TRBJ2-2; the table's D call, TRBD2, has no DNA check behind it. TRBV21-1 is an annotated pseudogene. This CDR3 has 22 residues. The CDR3 sequence: CASSAKGEASGKSGMDTGELFF. The CDR3 DNA is TGTGCCAGCAGCGCCAAGGGGGAGGCTAGCGGAAAGTCGGGAATGGACACCGGGGAGCTGTTTTTT.

The chain carries TRBV7-9 and TRBJ1-4; perhaps TRBD1 as D (5 bases). Trimming removed 5 bases at V and 7 bases at J, with 17 bases between. Germline-derived CDR1 and CDR2 are SEHNR and FQNEAQ (reference sequence). There are 15 residues in the CDR3. The CDR3 DNA reads as TGTGCCAGCAGCCAAAGGGACGGGTCTGGTGAAAAACTGTTTTTT. Its translation: CASSQRDGSGEKLFF.

This clone was seen only a few times. The chain joins TRBV6-5 to TRBJ2-5; a weak D match, TRBD1 (6 bases). V gave up 5 bases and J gave up 7 bases, with 14 bases separating them. CDR1 is MNHEY and CDR2 is SVGAGI in the germline V gene. The CDR3 has 13 residues. CDR3 nucleotide sequence: TGTGCCAGCAGTCTCGGACAGCGTGGGACCCAGTACTTC. Translating it yields CASSLGQRGTQYF.

The chain carries TRBV29-1 and TRBJ2-1; D remains ambiguous. The CDR3 runs 13 residues. The V end was cut by 7 bases, the J end by 0 bases, with 10 bases between. CDR1 is SQVTM, CDR2 ANQGSEA, per germline. CDR3 amino acids: CSGGGNSYNEQFF. The CDR3 DNA follows: TGCAGCGGCGGCGGCAACTCCTACAATGAGCAGTTCTTC.

In its sample, this clone was seen a few times. The chain links TRBV28 to TRBJ2-1; 11 bases are a match to TRBD2. V was clipped by 6 bases and J by 8 bases; unmatched bases: 9. Germline assignment: CDR1 MDHEN and CDR2 SYDVKM. This CDR3 is built from 15 residues. CDR3 sequence: CASRSTSGIWYEQFF. CDR3 coding DNA: TGTGCCAGCAGATCGACTAGCGGGATCTGGTATGAGCAGTTCTTC.

The rearrangement joins TRBV29-1 to TRBJ2-1; D gene unclear. Germline-derived CDR1 and CDR2 are SQVTM and ANQGSEA. Trimming cost V 2 bases and J 1 base, with 6 bases left between them. This CDR3 region has 13 residues. The CDR3 is CSVEYRSYNEQFF. The CDR3 DNA sequence: TGCAGCGTTGAATACCGGTCCTACAATGAGCAGTTCTTC.

The rearrangement uses TRBV10-3 and TRBJ2-3; D gene unclear. Germline lookup yields CDR1 ENHRY and CDR2 SYGVKD. V shed 8 bases and J shed 6 bases, with 9 bases lying between them. The CDR3 has 11 residues. The CDR3 coding sequence is TGTGCCATCGGTTGGGGTGATACGCAGTATTTT. Encoded protein: CAIGWGDTQYF.

This clone was seen only a few times. This rearrangement joins TRBV7-3 to TRBJ2-3; tentatively, D is TRBD2 (6 bases). Trimming took off 7 bases at V and 4 bases at J, with 15 bases between the two ends. Germline CDR1 is SGHTA and CDR2 is FQGTGA. The CDR3 runs to 14 residues. CDR3 in DNA: TGTGCCAGCATGGAGAGCCCGGGGGCAGATACGCAGTATTTT. It translates to CASMESPGADTQYF.

The chain links TRBV19 to TRBJ1-1, with D uncertain. V gave up 0 bases and J gave up 2 bases, with 7 bases separating them. The length of the CDR3 is 14 residues. CDR1 LNHDA and CDR2 SQIVND come from the germline V gene (reference sequence). CDR3 in amino acids: CASSIEAGNTEAFF. DNA of the CDR3: TGTGCCAGTAGTATAGAAGCGGGAAACACTGAAGCTTTCTTT.

The table lists this clone with many counts. The rearrangement uses TRBV7-2 and TRBJ2-3, with D uncertain. Trimming removed 4 bases at V and 1 base at J, with 6 bases between. The CDR3 spans 13 residues. Germline V lookup: CDR1 SGHTA, CDR2 FQGNSA. CDR3 region: CASSWARTDTQYF. The CDR3 region has the DNA TGTGCCAGCAGCTGGGCGCGCACAGATACGCAGTATTTT. Full variable domain (remainder filled in from reference TRBV7-2 and TRBJ2-3): GAGVSQSPSNKVTEKGKDVELRCDPISGHTALYWYRQSLGQGLEFLIYFQGNSAPDKSGLPSDRFSAERTGGSVSTLTIQRTQQEDSAVYLCASSWARTDTQYFGPGTRLTVL.